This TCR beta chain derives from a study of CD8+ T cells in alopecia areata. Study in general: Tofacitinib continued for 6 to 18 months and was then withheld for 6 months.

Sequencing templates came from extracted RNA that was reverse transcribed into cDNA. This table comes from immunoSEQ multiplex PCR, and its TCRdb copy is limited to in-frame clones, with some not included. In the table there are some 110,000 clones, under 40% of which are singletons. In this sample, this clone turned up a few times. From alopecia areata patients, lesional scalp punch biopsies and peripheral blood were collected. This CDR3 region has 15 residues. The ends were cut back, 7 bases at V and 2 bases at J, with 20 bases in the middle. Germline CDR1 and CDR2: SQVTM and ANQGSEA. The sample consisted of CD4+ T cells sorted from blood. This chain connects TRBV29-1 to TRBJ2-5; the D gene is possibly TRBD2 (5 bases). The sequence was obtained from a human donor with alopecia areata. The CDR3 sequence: CSGRRKSSRQETQYF. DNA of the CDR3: TGCAGCGGTAGGAGGAAAAGTAGCCGGCAAGAGACCCAGTACTTC.